Detailed here is one T cell receptor (beta chain). Its cognate antigen has yet to be identified. No much larger clone is present one base from it, and per-base qualities are unavailable. The data stem from a study of T cell repertoires in cytomegalovirus infection (dated by TCRdb to the late 2010s). For context, the study as a whole: Alongside well-studied HLA-B-restricted epitopes, the peptide stimulations were aimed at recently identified HLA-C-restricted CMV epitopes, whose presentation resists viral immunomodulation. Donor HLA type was relevant to the analysis, as public TCR beta signatures indicated carriage of CMV infection together with the matching HLA type.

TCRdb shows the sequencer as Illumina HiSeq 1500. Through fastp at Q25 and MiXCR, TCRdb rebuilt clones from the public reads, retaining in-frame beta chains. Entries are consolidated by CDR3 protein sequence, retaining the most common genes and DNA. Present in this sample are 100,000 or so distinct CDR3 sequences, roughly 40% of which were seen just once. Together, the top ten hold approximately 74% of the sample. General findings and caveats noted by the study authors: Carriers of CMV infection plus the relevant HLA type were discriminated by the cumulative frequency of public TCR beta family members in the study cohort and in an independent roughly 350-donor cohort. The ex vivo response was dominated by HLA-C-restricted CMV-specific TCR beta clonotypes, and the single most frequent clonotype in two of eight donors was supplied by these HLA-C-restricted clonotypes.

Per the publication, the treatment or condition label means: in vitro stimulation with specific CMV peptide epitopes to enrich CMV-specific T cells. The CDR3 contains 14 residues, cysteine and phenylalanine counted. Just the 42-base CDR3 DNA is kept, in frame starting at base 1. V trim: 4 bases; J trim: 4 bases; unmatched bases: 1. From a lookup of the germline V gene (reference sequence), CDR1 and CDR2 are LGHDT and YNNKEL. Specimen: CD8+ T cells from cultured PBMCs, collected from culture after CMV antigen stimulation. The chain is assembled from TRBV3-1 and TRBJ2-7, and 13 bases in between align with TRBD2. The TCR was taken from a human donor in good health (CMV status not recorded). Some clones in this sample may be carry-over from other donors' samples. The DNA is as follows: TGTGCCAGCAGCCCGGGACTAGCGGGGTACGAGCAGTACTTC. Translated, it gives CASSPGLAGYEQYF.